In its sample, the clone carrying this T cell receptor beta chain was seen a few times. At one of its ends the junction is not consistent with the germline gene, which may arise from a read error. Researchers took RNA transcripts and amplified the TCR beta CDR3 regions from them. The HTBI primer set drove a first-round RT-PCR of the TCR CDR3. Each CDR3 protein gets one entry after TCRdb re-called the multiplex PCR reads with MiXCR. The table has under 400,000 distinct CDR3 sequences, 20% to 30% seen once. The source of the sample is a study of T cells in Graves' hyperthyroidism and ophthalmopathy. As for the study in general: Sampling of peripheral blood happened at initial diagnosis, prior to any treatment.

The study defined stable Graves' hyperthyroidism as no ophthalmopathy progression within 18 months. The hyperthyroidism patients had all been newly diagnosed, and their disease duration was under 2 months. Their ages ranged from 18 to 65 years. Exclusions: uncontrolled infection, other autoimmune disease, pregnancy, lactation. There are 13 residues in the CDR3. Looked up from germline, CDR1 is DFQATT and CDR2 is SNEGSKA (reference sequence). The specimen was blood. The sequence derives from a man over 45 with Graves' hyperthyroidism. J is TRBJ2-3 and V is TRBV20-1; D is undetermined. DNA of the CDR3: TGCAGTGCCAGAGAGATGGGCACAGATACGCAGTATTTT. Translation gives CSAREMGTDTQYF.